This T cell receptor (beta chain) was captured in a study of OX40 agonist ivuxolimab in advanced cancers. Study details: The drug used for patients, ivuxolimab, was an agonistic anti-OX40 (CD134) antibody. Findings of the study overall: Determination of antigen specificity was not performed for the expanded peripheral T cells. Expanded clones were, on average, more numerous among CD8+ T cells than CD4+. Some nonresponders also had low normalized T-cell clonal expansion.

Comment on this clone: Its matching antigen is unknown.

CDR3 length: 16 amino acids. V trimming: 2 bases; J trimming: 2 bases; junction bases outside the gene matches: 7. The V gene's germline CDR1 is LGHNA and CDR2 YNFKEQ. Assay: immunoSEQ multiplex PCR; the TCRdb copy retains only in-frame clones and omits some. The sample yields 55,000 to 60,000 clones, over 75% seen once. This specimen consisted of CD4+ or CD8+ T cells sorted from blood, obtained in a trial of the OX40 agonist ivuxolimab. The origin of this receptor is an adult with an advanced solid tumor such as melanoma, head and neck, liver or kidney cancer. The chain couples TRBV4-2 to TRBJ1-2; 8 bases are a match to TRBD1. The chain's CDR3 is CASSQSVAGGNYGYTF. CDR3 in DNA: TGTGCCAGCAGCCAATCGGTCGCAGGGGGCAACTATGGCTACACCTTC.